A single sample is the source of the 32 T cell receptor beta chains below, sequenced in a study of identical twins. TCRdb re-analysed the 5' RACE reads in MiXCR, keeping a single row per CDR3 protein. Of about 200,000 distinct CDR3 sequences listed, about 6.7% are singletons. Separately, the same data were catalogued under a study of T cells expressing NK-cell markers.

Material: CD8+ T cells sorted from blood. The receptors come from a woman between 18 and 30 years old in good health.

The sample holds a few counts of this clonotype. The J gene is TRBJ2-7, the V gene TRBV6-1, with 9 bases lining up with TRBD1. After removal of 6 bases from V and 4 bases from J, the junction contained 4 bases not matched to a gene. Germline lookup yields CDR1 MNHNS and CDR2 SASEGT. This CDR3 has 13 amino acids. The CDR3: CASRGQGWYEQYF. In nucleotides, the CDR3 is TGTGCCAGCAGGGGACAGGGTTGGTACGAGCAGTACTTC.

This sequence joins TRBV11-2 and TRBJ2-1, with 9 bases matching TRBD2. Trimming at V came to 1 base and at J to 5 bases, leaving 6 bases not matched to a gene. The CDR3 extends over 16 amino acids. Germline lookup yields CDR1 SGHAT and CDR2 FQNNGV. CDR3 sequence: CASSLGAGGANNEQFF. CDR3 nucleotide sequence: TGTGCCAGCAGCTTAGGAGCGGGAGGAGCTAACAATGAGCAGTTCTTC.

The rearrangement links TRBV10-3 to TRBJ2-5; D is undetermined. Germline lookup yields CDR1 ENHRY and CDR2 SYGVKD. The CDR3 extends over 13 amino acids. V was cut by 7 bases and J by 2 bases, with 11 bases left in between. The CDR3 nucleotides are TGTGCCATCACCCTCAGCCCTCAAGAGACCCAGTACTTC. This encodes CAITLSPQETQYF.

This clonotype was detected a few times. This chain connects TRBV23-1 to TRBJ2-2; maybe TRBD1 (5 bases). TRBV23-1 is reported as an ORF; its role is uncertain. The CDR3 is 17 residues long. The V gene lost 3 bases and the J gene lost 6 bases, with 20 bases spanning the gap. Written as DNA, the CDR3 is TGCGCCAGCAGTCACGCTAGGACACCCATCATCTCCGGGGAGCTGTTTTTT. It codes for CASSHARTPIISGELFF.

This chain joins TRBV12-3 or TRBV12-4 and TRBJ1-1; D gene unclear. The CDR3 extends over 14 amino acids. Trimming removed 6 bases at V and 3 bases at J, with 14 bases between. The CDR3 sequence is CASSENMRDTEAFF. Here the CDR3 DNA reads TGTGCCAGCAGCGAGAATATGAGAGACACTGAAGCTTTCTTT.

The chain couples TRBV6-5 to TRBJ2-7; 8 nucleotides line up with TRBD2. The CDR3 is made up of 12 amino acids. CDR1 is MNHEY, CDR2 SVGAGI, per germline. Losses at the gene ends were 6 bases for V and 6 bases for J; bases not matched to a gene: 4. Written as DNA, the CDR3 is TGTGCCAGCAGCTCAGCGGGAGCCGAGCAGTACTTC. It yields the protein CASSSAGAEQYF.

This clonotype was seen only a few times. The chain carries TRBV6-1 and TRBJ2-1; 8 bases map to TRBD2. The germline V gene has CDR1 MNHNS and CDR2 SASEGT. After removal of 10 bases from V and 6 bases from J, the junction contained 8 bases not matched to a gene. This CDR3 spans 13 amino acids. The CDR3 is CAIRGGPGNEQFF. CDR3 nucleotide sequence: TGTGCCATCCGGGGGGGACCAGGCAATGAGCAGTTCTTC.

This clonotype was observed at least ten times. The rearrangement joins TRBV5-5 to TRBJ2-4; no clear D gene. CDR3 length: 13 amino acids. In germline, CDR1 is SGHKS, CDR2 YYEKEE (reference sequence). With 6 bases removed from V and 4 bases from J, the gap between germline ends came to 11 bases. The CDR3 spells CASTSPEKNIQYF. The CDR3 DNA reads as TGTGCCAGCACCTCCCCGGAGAAAAACATTCAGTACTTC.

The rearrangement uses TRBV9 and TRBJ2-1; 13 nucleotides align to TRBD2. The germline CDR1 and CDR2 sequences are SGDLS and YYNGEE. The CDR3 runs 15 residues. After removal of 3 bases from V and 8 bases from J, the junction contained 5 bases not matched to a gene. The CDR3 reads CASSETSGRAYEQFF. DNA of the CDR3: TGTGCCAGCAGCGAAACTAGCGGGAGGGCCTATGAGCAGTTCTTC.

This clonotype showed up many times. This chain uses TRBV11-2 with TRBJ2-1; 7 bases fit TRBD2. Germline CDR1 is SGHAT and CDR2 is FQNNGV. The V gene end was trimmed by 1 base and the J gene end by 2 bases; junction bases not matched to a gene: 5. The CDR3 loop spans 16 amino acids. The CDR3 here is CASSLGEGRAYNEQFF. CDR3 bases: TGTGCCAGCAGCTTAGGGGAGGGTCGTGCCTACAATGAGCAGTTCTTC.

This chain joins TRBV6-2 or TRBV6-3 and TRBJ1-2, with D possibly TRBD1 on 5 matching bases. Germline V gene lookup returns CDR1 MNHEY and CDR2 SVGEGT. Trimming stripped 0 bases from V and 6 bases from J, with 8 bases between. The CDR3 sequence is 13 residues long. The CDR3 here is CASSYSTGHGYTF. The CDR3 DNA reads as TGTGCCAGCAGTTACTCGACGGGGCATGGCTACACCTTC.

The genes are TRBV4-3 and TRBJ1-2; unclear D gene. Trimming took 4 bases from V and 6 from J, leaving 12 bases between them. CDR3 size: 13 residues. The germline gives CDR1 LGHNA, CDR2 YSLEER. The CDR3 is CASSRRGSDGYTF. The CDR3 DNA follows: TGCGCCAGCAGCCGTCGAGGATCCGATGGCTACACCTTC.

A few counts support this clonotype. The chain carries TRBV27 and TRBJ2-5; TRBD2 matches 12 bases. CDR1 and CDR2 from the germline V gene are MNHEY and SMNVEV (reference sequence). There are 15 residues in the CDR3. The ends lost 5 bases at V and 5 bases at J; junction bases unmatched: 6. The CDR3: CASSALAGGPETQYF. The DNA for the CDR3 is TGTGCCAGCAGTGCACTAGCGGGAGGCCCGGAGACCCAGTACTTC.

A few counts support this clonotype. V and J are TRBV27 and TRBJ2-7; maybe TRBD1 (5 bases). Trimming stripped 8 bases from V and 2 bases from J, with 13 bases between. There are 13 residues in the CDR3. Germline V gene data show CDR1 as MNHEY and CDR2 as SMNVEV (reference sequence). CDR3 amino acids: CASGRAVPYEQYF. The CDR3 DNA follows: TGTGCCAGCGGCAGGGCCGTCCCCTACGAGCAGTACTTC.

Only a few counts were recorded for this clonotype. The rearrangement joins TRBV11-1 to TRBJ2-6; 10 bases line up with TRBD1. Germline-derived CDR1 and CDR2 are SGHAT and FQDESV (reference sequence). V trimming: 6 bases; J trimming: 0 bases; junction bases outside the gene matches: 11. The CDR3 consists of 19 residues. Written as DNA, the CDR3 is TGTGCCAGCAGTCAACCTCCGGGACAGGGGTACTCTGGGGCCAACGTCCTGACTTTC. It yields the protein CASSQPPGQGYSGANVLTF.

The chain joins TRBV3-1 to TRBJ2-3; D tentatively fits TRBD1 or TRBD2 (5 bases each). V shed 4 bases and J shed 6 bases, with 20 bases lying between them. CDR1 and CDR2 from the germline V gene are LGHDT and YNNKEL (reference sequence). CDR3 length: 16 amino acids. The CDR3 DNA reads TGTGCCAGCAGCCCAGGTGGGACGGAAAGGATCGATACGCAGTATTTT. It encodes CASSPGGTERIDTQYF.

A single count supports this clonotype. Mismatch with germline at one junction end may stem from a read error. The gene calls are TRBV10-3 and TRBJ1-5; D is perhaps TRBD1 (6 bases). CDR1 is ENHRY, CDR2 SYGVKD, per germline. CDR3 size: 14 residues. CDR3 sequence: CAMSESRGNQPQHF. The CDR3 DNA reads as TGTGCCATGAGTGAGTCCAGGGGAAATCAGCCCCAGCATTTT.

This clonotype was picked up many times. The genes are TRBV12-3 or TRBV12-4 and TRBJ2-3, with D tentatively TRBD2 (7 bases). Trimming removed 5 bases at V and 6 bases at J, with 15 bases between. The CDR3 is made up of 14 amino acids. The DNA for the CDR3 is TGTGCCAGCAGTCCGGGGGGCAGGGCGGATACGCAGTATTTT. This sequence encodes CASSPGGRADTQYF.

This clonotype came up a few times. The chain employs TRBV20-1 and TRBJ2-7, with no clear D. Trimming took 0 bases from V and 4 from J, leaving 7 bases between them. The germline V gene has CDR1 DFQATT and CDR2 SNEGSKA (reference sequence). The CDR3 consists of 12 residues. Here the CDR3 DNA reads TGCAGTGCTAGAGATATGGCGTACGAGCAGTACTTC. Protein product: CSARDMAYEQYF.

The chain carries TRBV5-6 and TRBJ1-1; the D is unclear. V was cut by 4 bases and J by 6 bases, with 10 bases left in between. Looked up from germline, CDR1 is SGHDT and CDR2 is YYEEEE. The CDR3 loop spans 12 amino acids. The CDR3 region is CASSLQAAEAFF. The CDR3 nucleotides are TGTGCCAGCAGCCTCCAGGCGGCTGAAGCTTTCTTT.

There are a few counts of this clonotype. The rearrangement uses TRBV5-5 and TRBJ1-1, with TRBD1 matching 10 bases. The J segment lost 8 bases and the V segment lost 2 bases, leaving 9 bases of the junction unmatched. The CDR3 covers 15 residues. Germline values: CDR1 SGHKS, CDR2 YYEKEE (reference sequence). The CDR3: CASSLQDRGPSEAFF. The CDR3 DNA follows: TGTGCCAGCAGCTTACAAGACAGGGGGCCCAGCGAAGCTTTCTTT.

The chain carries TRBV7-3 and TRBJ1-1; 7 bases are shared with TRBD1. V dropped 6 bases and J dropped 6; count of bases not matched to a gene: 7. Germline loops: CDR1 SGHTA, CDR2 FQGTGA. The CDR3 loop spans 13 amino acids. As DNA, the CDR3 is TGTGCCAGCAGTTCAGGGGGGGCTTCTGAAGCTTTCTTT. Its protein product is CASSSGGASEAFF.

This clonotype occurred a few times. The rearrangement uses TRBV19 and TRBJ2-7; the match to TRBD1 covers 8 bases. V trimming: 5 bases; J trimming: 2 bases; junction bases outside the gene matches: 8. Germline V lookup: CDR1 LNHDA, CDR2 SQIVND (reference sequence). The CDR3 loop spans 15 amino acids. This chain's CDR3 is CASSDTGGLPYEQYF. The CDR3 nucleotides are TGTGCCAGTAGTGATACAGGGGGTCTCCCCTACGAGCAGTACTTC.

This clonotype has just a few counts. The chain joins TRBV19 to TRBJ2-3; the D is unclear. CDR3 length equals 19 residues. From germline, CDR1 is LNHDA and CDR2 SQIVND (reference sequence). Trimming removed 0 bases at V and 2 bases at J, with 21 bases between. The CDR3 loop reads CASSIDLDIVGSHTDTQYF. The CDR3 DNA is TGTGCCAGTAGTATAGATCTGGATATCGTGGGATCACACACAGATACGCAGTATTTT.

A few counts support this clonotype. V and J are TRBV7-2 and TRBJ2-4; perhaps TRBD2 as D (6 bases). The germline V gene has CDR1 SGHTA and CDR2 FQGNSA. Trimming pared 1 base from V and 4 bases from J, leaving 11 bases between. This CDR3 contains 15 residues. DNA of the CDR3: TGTGCCAGCAGCTTAGGTCTGGGACTTAAAAACATTCAGTACTTC. Translation: CASSLGLGLKNIQYF. The variable domain in full, with the rest retrieved from reference TRBV7-2 and TRBJ2-4, is GAGVSQSPSNKVTEKGKDVELRCDPISGHTALYWYRQSLGQGLEFLIYFQGNSAPDKSGLPSDRFSAERTGGSVSTLTIQRTQQEDSAVYLCASSLGLGLKNIQYFGAGTRLSVL.

Only a few counts were recorded for this clonotype. Because the CDR3's place on the DNA is in doubt, the DNA is left out and the CDR3 is given as listed by TCRdb. J is TRBJ1-2 and V is TRBV27. A total of 13 residues make up the CDR3, ends included. Germline V gene data show CDR1 as MNHEY and CDR2 as SMNVEV (reference sequence). The CDR3: CACSLSLRDGYTF.

The J gene is TRBJ1-1, the V gene TRBV7-9, with D unclear. The germline gives CDR1 SEHNR, CDR2 FQNEAQ (reference sequence). The CDR3 totals 12 residues. Trimming pared 2 bases from V and 10 bases from J, leaving 11 bases between. The CDR3 DNA sequence: TGTGCCAGCAGCTTAATGGGCGTAGGAGCTTTCTTT. Translation: CASSLMGVGAFF.

In its sample, this clonotype was seen a few times. The V call is TRBV11-2, the J call TRBJ1-4; D remains unclear. V was cut by 5 bases and J by 8 bases, with 9 bases left in between. This CDR3 has 12 amino acids. Germline-derived CDR1 and CDR2 are SGHAT and FQNNGV. CDR3 DNA sequence: TGTGCCAGCAGCCACGGGGAGGAAAAACTGTTTTTT. Amino acid sequence: CASSHGEEKLFF.

This clonotype has at least ten counts. The CDR3 spells CASRETDTQYF. CDR3 nucleotide sequence: TGTGCCAGCAGGGAAACAGATACGCAGTATTTT. V and J are TRBV13 and TRBJ2-3; D call uncertain. Germline V gene lookup returns CDR1 PRHDT and CDR2 FYEKMQ (reference sequence). The CDR3 totals 11 residues. With 6 bases removed from V and 3 bases from J, the gap between germline ends came to 4 bases.

This clonotype showed up many times. The chain employs TRBV4-3 and TRBJ2-7; possible D gene TRBD1, 5 bases. Deletions cut 0 bases from V and 5 bases from J, with 14 bases between. CDR1 is LGHNA, CDR2 YSLEER, per germline. This CDR3 spans 15 amino acids. In DNA, the CDR3 is TGCGCCAGCAGCCAAGACAACACAGGCCAGGACGAGCAGTACTTC. Amino acid sequence: CASSQDNTGQDEQYF.

This clonotype was seen a handful of times. The chain recombines TRBV20-1 with TRBJ1-4; D is unclear. Germline-derived CDR1 and CDR2 are DFQATT and SNEGSKA (reference sequence). Trimming pared 0 bases from V and 5 bases from J, leaving 10 bases between. The CDR3 totals 14 residues. In DNA, the CDR3 is TGCAGTGCTAGAGATCCGGGTTCCAATGAAAAACTGTTTTTT. This codes for CSARDPGSNEKLFF.

For this clonotype: An end of the junction differs from the germline gene, which may be a read error. The V and J genes are TRBV5-7 and TRBJ2-1; tentatively, D is TRBD2 (5 bases). TRBV5-7 is an open reading frame, and its role is uncertain. The CDR3 sequence is 15 residues long. The CDR3 spells CAISPGIRCYNEQFF. DNA for the CDR3: TGTGCCATCAGCCCCGGGATCCGCTGCTACAATGAGCAGTTCTTC.